Each of the 26 T cell receptor beta chains below was sequenced from the same sample in a study of Graves' ophthalmopathy and Graves' hyperthyroidism. RNA transcripts yielded amplified TCR beta CDR3 regions. After a first-round RT-PCR with HTBI primers, a second-round multiplex PCR was run. TCRdb re-called the multiplex PCR reads through MiXCR, storing one row per CDR3 protein. The repertoire holds about 700,000 distinct CDR3 sequences, with under 50% as singletons. The source material was peripheral blood. The origin of the receptors is an adult man with Graves' ophthalmopathy.

This clonotype was picked up one time. The chain has TRBV15 and TRBJ2-7, with D possibly being TRBD2 (7 bases). This CDR3 is 16 amino acids long. Trimming took off 3 bases at V and 4 bases at J, with 19 bases between the two ends. In germline, CDR1 is LNHNV, CDR2 YYDKDF (reference sequence). The CDR3 spells CATSSPRGGWDYEQYF. CDR3 bases: TGTGCCACCAGCAGCCCAAGGGGGGGTTGGGATTACGAGCAGTACTTC.

This clonotype was counted a few times. In nucleotides, the CDR3 is TGCAGTGCTAGAGATCAGGACAGACCAACTAATGAAAAACTGTTTTTT. This codes for CSARDQDRPTNEKLFF. The V and J genes are TRBV20-1 and TRBJ1-4, with a possible D match to TRBD1 (6 bases). CDR1 is DFQATT and CDR2 is SNEGSKA in the germline V gene (reference sequence). CDR3 length: 16 residues. V dropped 0 bases and J dropped 0 bases, with 11 bases sitting between them.

V is TRBV7-2 and J is TRBJ2-5; 7 bases are shared with TRBD2. CDR3 size: 13 residues. Per the germline V gene, CDR1 is SGHTA and CDR2 is FQGNSA. Trimming at V came to 4 bases and at J to 9 bases, leaving 8 bases not matched to a gene. The CDR3 spells CASSWKAGAAQYF. In nucleotides, the CDR3 is TGTGCCAGCAGCTGGAAGGCGGGAGCGGCCCAGTACTTC.

This clonotype was observed at least ten times. The chain carries TRBV7-9 and TRBJ2-5, with a weak D call TRBD1 (5 bases). The germline V and J ends were trimmed by 2 bases and 5 bases, with 9 bases remaining between them. The length of the CDR3 is 13 residues. The germline V gene encodes CDR1 SEHNR and CDR2 FQNEAQ (reference sequence). The CDR3 sequence is CASSLRGAETQYF. CDR3 nucleotides: TGTGCCAGCAGCTTACGTGGGGCTGAGACCCAGTACTTC. Full variable domain (outside the CDR3, taken from reference TRBV7-9 and TRBJ2-5): DTGVSQNPRHKITKRGQNVTFRCDPISEHNRLYWYRQTLGQGPEFLTYFQNEAQLEKSRLLSDRFSAERPKGSFSTLEIQRTEQGDSAMYLCASSLRGAETQYFGPGTRLLVL.

The V and J genes are TRBV10-3 and TRBJ1-5; D gene unclear. The CDR3 is 16 amino acids. The V end was cut by 0 bases, the J end by 11 bases, with 20 bases between. Germline lookup yields CDR1 ENHRY and CDR2 SYGVKD. In DNA form, the CDR3 reads TGTGCCATCAGTGAGTCTAGCTGGCTACTTCAAGAGACCCAGCATTTT. Amino acid sequence: CAISESSWLLQETQHF.

At least ten counts were recorded for this clonotype. The chain combines TRBV7-9 with TRBJ1-2; tentatively, D is TRBD1 (5 bases). V gave up 0 bases and J gave up 8 bases, with 16 bases separating them. The germline gives CDR1 SEHNR, CDR2 FQNEAQ (reference sequence). The CDR3 extends over 15 amino acids. CDR3 loop: CASSLAGEGLEGYTF. CDR3 sequence (DNA): TGTGCCAGCAGCTTAGCCGGAGAGGGGTTAGAGGGCTACACCTTC.

This clonotype appeared once. This may be a read error, as it is one base from a much larger clone. The CDR3 region is CAIRPRQTTNEKLFF. The CDR3 nucleotides are TGTGCCATCAGACCTCGACAGACAACTAATGAAAAACTGTTTTTT. This chain connects TRBV10-3 to TRBJ1-4; maybe TRBD1 (5 bases). This CDR3 is built from 15 residues. Trimming cost V 6 bases and J 0 bases, with 11 bases left between them. Per germline, CDR1 ENHRY and CDR2 SYGVKD.

The chain recombines TRBV10-3 with TRBJ1-6; the D gene is possibly TRBD1 (6 bases). V was trimmed by 7 bases and J by 11 bases, leaving 15 bases between them. The CDR3 contains 13 residues. Germline V lookup: CDR1 ENHRY, CDR2 SYGVKD. In nucleotides, the CDR3 is TGTGCCATCAAGGGGGTAGCAGCCGCACCCCTCCACTTT. Amino acids: CAIKGVAAAPLHF.

The gene calls are TRBV25-1 and TRBJ2-7; 12 bases fit TRBD2. This CDR3 has 17 amino acids. Germline lookup yields CDR1 MGHDK and CDR2 SYGVNS. The junction had 14 bases not matched to a gene; V was cut back by 6 bases and J by 5 bases. As DNA, the CDR3 is TGTGCCAGCAGCTGGCCGATCGGACTAGCGGGGAAGAACGAGCAGTACTTC. Translation: CASSWPIGLAGKNEQYF.

Comments on this clonotype: This could be a read error, since a much larger clone is one nucleotide away. J is TRBJ2-2 and V is TRBV10-2; TRBD2 aligns across 11 bases. After removal of 6 bases from V and 3 bases from J, the junction contained 6 bases not matched to a gene. CDR1 and CDR2 (germline): WSHSY, SAAADI. CDR3 length: 16 amino acids. The CDR3 spells CASRGSGGAHTGELFF. Written as DNA, the CDR3 is TGCGCCAGCAGGGGTAGCGGGGGGGCCCACACCGGGGAGCTGTTTTTT.

About this clonotype itself: The CDR3 ends on some other residue instead of the conserved phenylalanine or tryptophan, so this is likely a read error. The chain couples TRBV19 to TRBJ1-1; possibly TRBD1 for D (6 bases). Trimming removed 5 bases from V and 0 bases from J, with 10 bases in between. The V gene's germline CDR1 is LNHDA and CDR2 SQIVND (reference sequence). The CDR3 spans 14 residues. CDR3 DNA: TGTGCCAGTAGTTCGGACAGATTGAACACTGAAGCTTTCGTT. Residues: CASSSDRLNTEAFV.

The chain links TRBV7-8 to TRBJ2-7; D is undetermined. Trimming removed 3 bases at V and 2 bases at J, with 5 bases between. This CDR3 has 12 residues. Germline values: CDR1 SGHVS, CDR2 FQNEAQ. DNA of the CDR3: TGTGCCAGCAGCTTTGCAACCTACGAGCAGTACTTC. Translated, it gives CASSFATYEQYF.

As for this clonotype: One junction end does not reproduce the germline sequence, and a read error may be involved. V and J are TRBV3-1 and TRBJ2-5; 7 bases line up with TRBD1. CDR1 is LGHDT, CDR2 YNNKEL, per germline (reference sequence). The CDR3 contains 17 residues. CDR3 sequence: CASSQVVDRVTEEAQYF. The CDR3 DNA reads as TGTGCCAGCAGCCAAGTTGTCGACAGGGTTACCGAAGAGGCCCAGTACTTC.

With regard to this clonotype: It may be a read error: a sequence one base away is much more abundant. A read error is likely, as this CDR3 ends without the conserved phenylalanine or tryptophan. The chain uses TRBV6-2 or TRBV6-3 and TRBJ1-2; 7 nucleotides line up with TRBD1. With 5 bases clipped from V and 4 bases from J, the junction kept 4 bases outside the gene matches. CDR1 and CDR2 from the germline V gene are MNHEY and SVGEGT. CDR3 length: 13 amino acids. Here the CDR3 reads CASSEDRIYGYTL. CDR3 nucleotides: TGTGCCAGCAGTGAGGACAGGATCTATGGCTACACCCTC.

This clonotype was counted many times. The V call is TRBV2, the J call TRBJ1-6; tentative D call: TRBD1 (5 bases). The CDR3 has 14 amino acids. V was pared by 7 bases and J by 12 bases, with 19 bases between. Germline V lookup: CDR1 SNHLY, CDR2 FYNNEI. CDR3 sequence (DNA): TGTGCCAGCACCGCAGGGCTACAATCAATACCCCTCCACTTT. Protein product: CASTAGLQSIPLHF.

The chain is built from TRBV7-2 and TRBJ1-5; D unresolved. V was trimmed by 3 bases and J by 11 bases, leaving 14 bases between them. Germline V gene data show CDR1 as SGHTA and CDR2 as FQGNSA. The length of the CDR3 is 13 residues. This CDR3 is CASSFGREETQHF. For the CDR3, the DNA is TGTGCCAGCAGCTTTGGGAGGGAAGAGACCCAGCATTTT. The entire variable domain, with the rest obtained from reference TRBV7-2 and TRBJ1-5, is as follows: GAGVSQSPSNKVTEKGKDVELRCDPISGHTALYWYRQSLGQGLEFLIYFQGNSAPDKSGLPSDRFSAERTGGSVSTLTIQRTQQEDSAVYLCASSFGREETQHFGDGTRLSIL.

This clonotype was picked up many times. The genes are TRBV15 and TRBJ2-7; 7 positions agree with TRBD1. V was pared by 0 bases and J by 5 bases, with 13 bases of the junction left unmatched. The CDR3 sequence is 17 residues long. Germline CDR1 LNHNV, CDR2 YYDKDF (reference sequence). For the CDR3, the DNA is TGTGCCACCAGCAGAGATAAGGGGACAGCAGATTTCCACGAGCAGTACTTC. Translated, it gives CATSRDKGTADFHEQYF.

V gene TRBV12-3 or TRBV12-4 combines with J gene TRBJ2-7; 7 nucleotides agree with TRBD1. The V and J ends lost 5 bases and 5 bases, in that order; junction bases with no gene match: 9. This CDR3 is built from 14 residues. This CDR3 reads CASSPGTVGDEQYF. CDR3 nucleotides: TGTGCCAGCAGTCCCGGGACAGTGGGGGACGAGCAGTACTTC.

This clonotype was seen a few times. The rearrangement joins TRBV30 to TRBJ2-5; D tentatively fits TRBD1 or TRBD2 (5 bases each). CDR1 and CDR2 (germline): GTSNPN, SVGIG (reference sequence). This CDR3 comprises 15 residues. V was shortened by 4 bases and J by 1 base, with 16 bases between the two germline ends. The CDR3 region is CAWTSGTAIQETQYF. CDR3 coding DNA: TGTGCCTGGACCTCCGGGACGGCGATCCAAGAGACCCAGTACTTC.

V gene TRBV15 combines with J gene TRBJ1-2; tentatively, D is TRBD1 (5 bases). Germline assignment: CDR1 LNHNV and CDR2 YYDKDF (reference sequence). The CDR3 consists of 18 residues. Trimming stripped 0 bases from V and 4 bases from J, with 21 bases between. The CDR3 sequence is CATSRDRGPTQQSYGYTF. CDR3 DNA: TGTGCCACCAGCAGAGATCGGGGACCTACACAGCAATCCTATGGCTACACCTTC.

This clonotype was recorded a few times. This chain uses TRBV19 with TRBJ2-2; 8 bases fit TRBD2. Unmatched junction bases numbered 10, after V lost 3 bases and J lost 7 bases. The length of the CDR3 is 16 residues. From germline, CDR1 is LNHDA and CDR2 SQIVND (reference sequence). This CDR3 reads CASSIPYSGNIGELFF. The CDR3 DNA reads TGTGCCAGTAGTATCCCCTATAGCGGGAATATCGGGGAGCTGTTTTTT.

V usage is TRBV4-3 and J usage is TRBJ2-2, with D possibly matching TRBD1 (5 bases). V dropped 0 bases and J dropped 4 bases, with 18 bases sitting between them. In germline, CDR1 is LGHNA, CDR2 YSLEER. CDR3 length: 18 residues. CDR3 DNA sequence: TGCGCCAGCAGCCAAGAGTGGGGCTCACTGGGCGGCACCGGGGAGCTGTTTTTT. Its protein product is CASSQEWGSLGGTGELFF.

Comments on this clonotype: One end of the junction fails to match germline, which may point to a read error. The rearrangement uses TRBV5-4 and TRBJ2-7; 8 bases align to TRBD1. This CDR3 has 15 residues. Germline CDR1 is SGHNT and CDR2 is YYREEE (reference sequence). The CDR3 region has the DNA TGTGCCGGCAGCTCCAAGACAGGGGACTCCTACGAGCAGTACTTC. This gives the protein CAGSSKTGDSYEQYF. Combining the CDR3 with reference TRBV5-4 and TRBJ2-7 gives the whole variable domain ETGVTQSPTHLIKTRGQQVTLRCSSQSGHNTVSWYQQALGQGPQFIFQYYREEENGRGNFPPRFSGLQFPNYSSELNVNALELDDSALYLCAGSSKTGDSYEQYFGPGTRLTVT.

With regard to this clonotype: Just one base apart from a much larger clone, this may be a read error. CDR3 bases: TGCAGTGCTAGAGGGGGGACTAGCGGCGAGCAGTACTTC. Translated: CSARGGTSGEQYF. The chain uses TRBV20-1 and TRBJ2-7; TRBD2 matches 11 bases. Germline V gene lookup returns CDR1 DFQATT and CDR2 SNEGSKA (reference sequence). The CDR3 totals 13 residues. Trimming cost V 1 base and J 6 bases; bases outside gene matches: 2.

This rearrangement joins TRBV7-2 to TRBJ2-2, with a weak D call TRBD1 (5 bases). The ends were cut back, 5 bases at V and 3 bases at J, with 10 bases in the middle. The CDR3 spans 14 residues. Germline V lookup: CDR1 SGHTA, CDR2 FQGNSA. This chain's CDR3 is CASSTRQYTGELFF. The DNA of the CDR3 is TGTGCCAGCAGCACCAGACAGTACACCGGGGAGCTGTTTTTT. The full variable domain, completed using reference TRBV7-2 and TRBJ2-2, is GAGVSQSPSNKVTEKGKDVELRCDPISGHTALYWYRQSLGQGLEFLIYFQGNSAPDKSGLPSDRFSAERTGGSVSTLTIQRTQQEDSAVYLCASSTRQYTGELFFGEGSRLTVL.

A single count supports this clonotype. One junction end does not reproduce the germline sequence, and a read error may be involved. The chain links TRBV9 to TRBJ1-4; no firm D call. CDR1 SGDLS and CDR2 YYNGEE come from the germline V gene. CDR3 length: 9 amino acids. This CDR3 is CASSAPAGF. As DNA, the CDR3 is TGTGCCAGCAGCGCCCCGGCCGGATTT.